The next 21 T cell receptor beta chains were all read from a single sample in a study of T-cell reconstitution after alpha-beta-depleted transplantation in children. Unique molecular identifiers were incorporated into the prepared TCRbeta library. One entry per CDR3 protein, called by TCRdb with MiXCR from the PCR reads. Of 750,000 to 950,000 distinct CDR3 sequences listed, approximately 15% were seen once; the top ten hold roughly 5%. This material consisted of PBMCs, mostly from graft donor cells, taken 360 days after TCRalphabeta/CD19-depleted stem cell transplant. The receptors were sampled from a male patient younger than 18 who had a stem cell transplant for acute lymphoblastic leukemia, so the T cells may come from the graft donor.

This clonotype has just a few counts. The J gene is TRBJ2-7, the V gene TRBV7-3; 9 bases agree with TRBD1. Germline V CDR1 and CDR2: SGHTA, FQGTGA. J lost 5 bases, V lost 8 bases, and 7 bases had no gene match. The length of the CDR3 is 13 residues. CDR3 coding DNA: TGTGCCAGCGGCTGGACAGGGGTAAACGAGCAGTACTTC. This translates into CASGWTGVNEQYF. The full variable domain, with the rest looked up from reference TRBV7-3 and TRBJ2-7, is GAGVSQTPSNKVTEKGKYVELRCDPISGHTALYWYRQSLGQGPEFLIYFQGTGAADDSGLPNDRFFAVRPEGSVSTLKIQRTERGDSAVYLCASGWTGVNEQYFGPGTRLTVT.

As regards this clonotype: One end of the junction is discordant with germline, which a read error may explain. This chain uses TRBV27 with TRBJ1-2; D is uncertain. The length of the CDR3 is 20 residues. Germline assignment: CDR1 MNHEY and CDR2 SMNVEV (reference sequence). CDR3 region: CASSFLKGRTTRIINHGYTF. DNA for the CDR3: TGTGCCAGCAGTTTCCTCAAAGGCCGAACCACCCGGATTATTAACCATGGCTACACCTTC.

This sequence joins TRBV5-1 and TRBJ1-1; no definite D call. The V gene's germline CDR1 is SGHRS and CDR2 YFSETQ. Trimming left V 4 bases short and J 1 base short, with 14 bases between. The CDR3 contains 15 residues. CDR3 DNA sequence: TGCGCCAGCAGCAGTCACAGTTTAGAGAACACTGAAGCTTTCTTT. Translation: CASSSHSLENTEAFF.

This chain connects TRBV5-1 to TRBJ1-2, with D possibly being TRBD1 (6 bases). The germline V and J ends were trimmed by 5 bases and 4 bases, with 15 bases remaining between them. The CDR3 loop spans 14 amino acids. From germline, CDR1 is SGHRS and CDR2 YFSETQ. CDR3 protein: CASRADSNFYGYTF. CDR3 coding DNA: TGCGCCAGCAGGGCGGACAGTAATTTCTATGGCTACACCTTC.

This clonotype was seen many times. The J gene is TRBJ1-1, the V gene TRBV28, with D possibly being TRBD1 (5 bases). The CDR3 is made up of 16 amino acids. V was clipped by 3 bases and J by 0 bases, with 14 bases between them. The V gene's germline CDR1 is MDHEN and CDR2 SYDVKM. The CDR3 reads CASSFHMDTMNTEAFF. CDR3 DNA: TGTGCCAGCAGTTTTCATATGGACACTATGAACACTGAAGCTTTCTTT.

Comments on this clonotype: One end of the junction varies from germline; a read error may be responsible. This sequence joins TRBV7-9 and TRBJ2-7, with 9 bases that match TRBD2. CDR1 and CDR2 from the germline V gene are SEHNR and FQNEAQ (reference sequence). The CDR3 runs 14 residues. For the CDR3, the DNA is TGTGCCAGCACCTTAGCGGGAGATGGCTACGAGCAGTACTTC. It encodes CASTLAGDGYEQYF. The full variable domain, completed using reference TRBV7-9 and TRBJ2-7, is DTGVSQNPRHKITKRGQNVTFRCDPISEHNRLYWYRQTLGQGPEFLTYFQNEAQLEKSRLLSDRFSAERPKGSFSTLEIQRTEQGDSAMYLCASTLAGDGYEQYFGPGTRLTVT.

This rearrangement joins TRBV27 to TRBJ2-7; D is undetermined. V was clipped by 5 bases and J by 0 bases, with 11 bases between them. Germline V gene sequence: CDR1 MNHEY, CDR2 SMNVEV (reference sequence). The CDR3 extends over 14 amino acids. CDR3 DNA: TGTGCCAGCAGTGCCTCTATGCGCTCCTACGAGCAGTACTTC. Amino acids: CASSASMRSYEQYF.

The DNA of the CDR3 is TGTGCCAGCAGCCCACCCCCGGCTCAGTACGAGCAGTACTTC. Amino acids: CASSPPPAQYEQYF. J is TRBJ2-7 and V is TRBV7-9; D remains unclear. The germline gives CDR1 SEHNR, CDR2 FQNEAQ (reference sequence). The CDR3 contains 14 residues. Trimming removed 5 bases from V and 4 bases from J, with 15 bases in between.

There are many counts of this clonotype. The chain recombines TRBV5-1 with TRBJ1-4; D not resolved. The CDR3 length is 15 residues. CDR1 is SGHRS, CDR2 YFSETQ, per germline. Deletions cut 4 bases from V and 0 bases from J, with 10 bases between. CDR3 in amino acids: CASSPDRATNEKLFF. The CDR3 region has the DNA TGCGCCAGCAGCCCGGACCGAGCAACTAATGAAAAACTGTTTTTT.

This clonotype was detected ten times or more. The chain combines TRBV20-1 with TRBJ2-7, with a tentative D call TRBD2 (5 bases). With 0 bases removed from V and 0 bases from J, the gap between germline ends came to 12 bases. The CDR3 extends over 15 amino acids. Germline V CDR1 and CDR2: DFQATT, SNEGSKA (reference sequence). CDR3 residues: CSAREPGKGSYEQYF. The CDR3 DNA follows: TGCAGTGCTAGAGAGCCGGGAAAAGGCTCCTACGAGCAGTACTTC.

The rearrangement links TRBV20-1 to TRBJ2-5; 7 bases map to TRBD2. Trimming took 5 bases from V and 5 from J; bases not matched to a gene: 11. The CDR3 consists of 14 residues. The germline V gene encodes CDR1 DFQATT and CDR2 SNEGSKA (reference sequence). The CDR3 nucleotides read TGCAGTGCTGCTAAGGGCGGGAGTTCGGAGACCCAGTACTTC. The encoded protein is CSAAKGGSSETQYF.

J is TRBJ1-5 and V is TRBV12-3 or TRBV12-4; D ambiguous. Trimming pared 3 bases from V and 1 base from J, leaving 7 bases between. This CDR3 region has 14 residues. The CDR3: CASSFLHSNQPQHF. CDR3 bases: TGTGCCAGCAGTTTTTTACACAGCAATCAGCCCCAGCATTTT.

The chain combines TRBV3-1 with TRBJ2-2, with TRBD2 matching over 10 bases. V was pared by 8 bases and J by 4 bases, with 4 bases of the junction left unmatched. Looked up from germline, CDR1 is LGHDT and CDR2 is YNNKEL (reference sequence). The CDR3 runs to 14 residues. This CDR3 reads CASCLAGVTGELFF. For the CDR3, the DNA is TGTGCCAGCTGCCTAGCGGGGGTCACCGGGGAGCTGTTTTTT.

The chain couples TRBV18 to TRBJ2-1; 11 bases are shared with TRBD2. The CDR3 extends over 16 amino acids. In germline, CDR1 is KGHSH, CDR2 LQKENI. After removal of 5 bases from V and 1 base from J, the junction contained 4 bases not matched to a gene. In DNA form, the CDR3 reads TGTGCCAGCTCATCCGTAGCGGGAGGGTCCTACAATGAGCAGTTCTTC. Encoded protein: CASSSVAGGSYNEQFF. Looking up the rest from reference TRBV18 and TRBJ2-1 gives the full variable domain: NAGVMQNPRHLVRRRGQEARLRCSPMKGHSHVYWYRQLPEEGLKFMVYLQKENIIDESGMPKERFSAEFPKEGPSILRIQQVVRGDSAAYFCASSSVAGGSYNEQFFGPGTRLTVL.

The J gene is TRBJ2-7, the V gene TRBV29-1; D is undetermined. V lost 4 bases, J lost 2 bases, and 12 bases lay in between. The CDR3 covers 13 residues. Per the germline V gene, CDR1 is SQVTM and CDR2 is ANQGSEA. The CDR3 protein is CSVGRPHTYEQYF. The CDR3 DNA is TGCAGCGTTGGGCGGCCTCATACCTACGAGCAGTACTTC.

The chain combines TRBV5-1 with TRBJ2-7; D may be TRBD1 or TRBD2 (5 bases each). CDR1 and CDR2 (germline): SGHRS, YFSETQ. V shed 4 bases and J shed 4 bases, with 12 bases lying between them. There are 13 residues in the CDR3. CDR3 DNA: TGCGCCAGCAGCCCGTGGGACCGATACGAGCAGTACTTC. Translating gives CASSPWDRYEQYF. Filled out from reference TRBV5-1 and TRBJ2-7, the complete variable domain reads KAGVTQTPRYLIKTRGQQVTLSCSPISGHRSVSWYQQTPGQGLQFLFEYFSETQRNKGNFPGRFSGRQFSNSRSEMNVSTLELGDSALYLCASSPWDRYEQYFGPGTRLTVT.

The chain couples TRBV29-1 to TRBJ1-3; 7 bases map to TRBD1. With 4 bases clipped from V and 1 base from J, the junction kept 4 bases outside the gene matches. The germline V gene has CDR1 SQVTM and CDR2 ANQGSEA. There are 14 residues in the CDR3. The DNA of the CDR3 is TGCAGCGTTGTCAAGGGGGCATCTGGAAACACCATATATTTT. It codes for CSVVKGASGNTIYF.

CDR3 protein: CASSLRGLSNQPQHF. In DNA form, the CDR3 reads TGTGCCAGCAGTTTACGGGGTCTAAGCAATCAGCCCCAGCATTTT. The J gene is TRBJ1-5, the V gene TRBV27; D remains unclear. With 2 bases removed from V and 1 base from J, the gap between germline ends came to 9 bases. The CDR3 runs 15 residues. Per germline, CDR1 MNHEY and CDR2 SMNVEV (reference sequence).

V and J are TRBV7-2 and TRBJ2-4; no clear D. Germline V lookup: CDR1 SGHTA, CDR2 FQGNSA. The CDR3 totals 15 residues. V was cut by 3 bases and J by 0 bases, with 9 bases left in between. Written as DNA, the CDR3 is TGTGCCAGCAGCTTGACTCAACTAGCCAAAAACATTCAGTACTTC. Amino acid sequence: CASSLTQLAKNIQYF.

This chain links TRBV20-1 with TRBJ1-2; D is undetermined. Germline V gene sequence: CDR1 DFQATT, CDR2 SNEGSKA (reference sequence). V gave up 7 bases and J gave up 4 bases, with 13 bases separating them. This CDR3 region has 12 residues. CDR3 residues: CSDLEAVYGYTF. Here the CDR3 DNA reads TGCAGTGATCTGGAGGCAGTCTATGGCTACACCTTC.

The J gene is TRBJ2-1, the V gene TRBV18; D unclear. Germline CDR1 and CDR2: KGHSH and LQKENI. V shed 1 base and J shed 3 bases, with 19 bases lying between them. The CDR3 length is 18 residues. This CDR3 reads CASSPQRPAAAGYNEQFF. The CDR3 DNA reads as TGTGCCAGCTCACCACAAAGGCCCGCGGCCGCAGGCTACAATGAGCAGTTCTTC.